A selection of T cell receptor beta chains follows, all from one sample in a study of Graves' ophthalmopathy and Graves' hyperthyroidism. MiXCR, run by TCRdb on the multiplex PCR reads, gives a single entry per CDR3 protein. Of 350,000 to 450,000 distinct CDR3 sequences in the sample, roughly 21% were seen once. Material: peripheral blood. These receptors all come from a young woman with stable Graves' hyperthyroidism. Both conserved end residues are part of each CDR3. The D gene is left open where the match is weak. Where a row states a size, it is once, few, many or the class of an expanded clone; other rows omit it.

v_call	clone_size	j_call	d_call	cdr3_aa	cdr3_nt
TRBV6-5	NA	TRBJ2-7	TRBD1	CASSYTPGQSYEQYF	TGTGCCAGCAGCTACACCCCGGGACAGTCCTACGAGCAGTACTTC
TRBV12-3/TRBV12-4	NA	TRBJ2-5	TRBD2	CASSLKRGVQETQYF	TGTGCCAGCAGTTTAAAGCGGGGGGTACAAGAGACCCAGTACTTC
TRBV11-2	many	TRBJ2-7	NA	CASSFSRATYEQYF	TGTGCCAGCAGCTTCTCCAGGGCAACCTACGAGCAGTACTTC
TRBV4-3	many	TRBJ2-7	TRBD1	CASSQADRVHEQYF	TGCGCCAGCAGCCAAGCGGACAGGGTACACGAGCAGTACTTC
TRBV6-5	NA	TRBJ1-1	NA	CASSYSARTGAEAFF	TGTGCCAGCAGTTACTCGGCCAGGACGGGGGCTGAAGCTTTCTTT
TRBV28	once	TRBJ1-1	NA	CASSLGNRERTEAFF	TGTGCCAGCAGTTTAGGGAACAGGGAGAGAACTGAAGCTTTCTTT
TRBV20-1	many	TRBJ1-5	TRBD1	CSASPRGPRGNQPQHF	TGCAGTGCTAGCCCAAGGGGGCCACGGGGAAATCAGCCCCAGCATTTT
TRBV6-2/TRBV6-3	few	TRBJ2-3	NA	CASSYQVDTQYF	TGTGCCAGCAGTTACCAGGTGGATACGCAGTATTTT
TRBV28	few	TRBJ2-7	NA	CANSFPGQAYEQYF	TGTGCCAACAGTTTCCCGGGACAAGCCTACGAGCAGTACTTC
TRBV29-1	many	TRBJ2-2	TRBD2	CSVVGSGSGTGELFF	TGCAGCGTGGTTGGTAGCGGGAGCGGGACCGGGGAGCTGTTTTTT
TRBV12-3/TRBV12-4	many	TRBJ1-2	TRBD1	CASSLAGGAGGYTF	TGTGCCAGCAGTCTTGCAGGGGGCGCGGGTGGCTACACCTTC
TRBV12-3/TRBV12-4	NA	TRBJ1-5	TRBD1	CASSWDRRDQPQHF	TGTGCCAGCAGTTGGGACAGAAGGGACCAGCCCCAGCATTTT
TRBV6-1	NA	TRBJ1-1	NA	CASNRGHPNTEAFF	TGTGCCAGCAACAGAGGACACCCGAACACTGAAGCTTTCTTT
TRBV2	NA	TRBJ2-7	NA	CASKSETGLREQYF	TGTGCCAGCAAAAGCGAGACAGGCCTTAGAGAGCAGTACTTC
TRBV20-1	many	TRBJ1-3	NA	CSARVGVGGNTIYF	TGCAGTGCTAGAGTTGGGGTCGGTGGAAACACCATATATTTT
TRBV20-1	many	TRBJ2-7	NA	CSARGTRTDFYEQYF	TGCAGTGCTAGAGGAACCCGGACTGATTTTTACGAGCAGTACTTC
TRBV5-1	many	TRBJ2-7	NA	CASSLEGSYEQYF	TGTGCCAGCAGCTTAGAGGGGTCCTACGAGCAGTACTTC
TRBV20-1	many	TRBJ2-7	TRBD1	CSARRDRTYEQYF	TGCAGTGCTAGGAGGGACAGGACTTACGAGCAGTACTTC